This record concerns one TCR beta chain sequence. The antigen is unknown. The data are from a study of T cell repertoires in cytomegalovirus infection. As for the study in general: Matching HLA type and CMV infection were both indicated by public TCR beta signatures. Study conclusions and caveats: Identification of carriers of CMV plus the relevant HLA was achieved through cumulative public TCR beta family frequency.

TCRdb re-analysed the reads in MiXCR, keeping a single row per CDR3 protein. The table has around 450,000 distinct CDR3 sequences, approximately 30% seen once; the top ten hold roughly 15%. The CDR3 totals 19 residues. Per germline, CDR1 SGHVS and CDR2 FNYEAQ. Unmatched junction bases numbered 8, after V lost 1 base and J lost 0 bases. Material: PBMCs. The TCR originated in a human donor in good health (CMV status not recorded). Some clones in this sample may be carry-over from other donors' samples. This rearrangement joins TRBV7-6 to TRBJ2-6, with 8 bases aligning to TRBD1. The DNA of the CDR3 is TGTGCCAGCAGCTTAGGGGATCAGGGGGCGGGCTCTGGGGCCAACGTCCTGACTTTC. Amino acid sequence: CASSLGDQGAGSGANVLTF.